This T cell receptor beta chain was sequenced in a study of cytomegalovirus exposure and HLA in healthy donors. About this clone: What it recognizes is unknown.

The CDR3 is made up of 13 amino acids. Germline CDR1 is MDHEN and CDR2 is SYDVKM. Trimming removed 5 bases from V and 2 bases from J, with 9 bases in between. Libraries were prepared by immunoSEQ multiplex PCR; TCRdb keeps only in-frame clonotypes and omits some of them. The table includes some 150,000 clones, around nine tenths detected once. Study conclusions and caveats: Rarity marked most TCR sequences, yet some public TCRs occurred in many donors.

The validation cohort, a group of under 150 subjects, included the donors and was separate from the approximately 660-subject first cohort. This receptor was identified in a man between 18 and 29 years old in good health and CMV-seropositive. This rearrangement joins TRBV28 to TRBJ2-5; a weak D match, TRBD1 (5 bases). The sequenced sample was PBMCs. As DNA, the CDR3 is TGTGCCAGCAGTCAACAGGTTCAAGAGACCCAGTACTTC. As protein: CASSQQVQETQYF.